These T cell receptor beta chains were read from a single sample in a study of T cells in Graves' hyperthyroidism and ophthalmopathy. TCRdb used MiXCR to reprocess the multiplex PCR reads, holding one entry per CDR3 protein. This sample has about 99,000 distinct CDR3 sequences, with roughly 50% found just once. Sequenced input: blood. The receptors were sampled from a man aged 40-49 years with Graves' hyperthyroidism. Each CDR3 is given with its conserved first and last residue.

CDR3 protein,J gene,V gene
CASSDRSTNEQFF,TRBJ2-1,TRBV19
CASTPGLAGQTQYF,TRBJ2-5,TRBV2
CASSVVGFPNTQDF,TRBJ2-3,TRBV9
CASSRTGLNEKLFF,TRBJ1-4,TRBV6-5
CSAPRGRGGIGELFF,TRBJ2-2,TRBV20-1
CSVLAAGAYNEQFF,TRBJ2-1,TRBV29-1
CSARDGGRAGNTIYF,TRBJ1-3,TRBV20-1
CSVASGYEQYF,TRBJ2-7,TRBV29-1
CASSGGVTNTGELFF,TRBJ2-2,TRBV5-1
CASRPSAGPGELFF,TRBJ2-2,TRBV11-2
CASSLGQGYYEQYF,TRBJ2-7,TRBV12-3/TRBV12-4
CSVELGLAGPTYSNQPQHF,TRBJ1-5,TRBV29-1
CSAGQGSGAYEQYF,TRBJ2-7,TRBV29-1
CASSPSDSFHTIYF,TRBJ1-3,TRBV28